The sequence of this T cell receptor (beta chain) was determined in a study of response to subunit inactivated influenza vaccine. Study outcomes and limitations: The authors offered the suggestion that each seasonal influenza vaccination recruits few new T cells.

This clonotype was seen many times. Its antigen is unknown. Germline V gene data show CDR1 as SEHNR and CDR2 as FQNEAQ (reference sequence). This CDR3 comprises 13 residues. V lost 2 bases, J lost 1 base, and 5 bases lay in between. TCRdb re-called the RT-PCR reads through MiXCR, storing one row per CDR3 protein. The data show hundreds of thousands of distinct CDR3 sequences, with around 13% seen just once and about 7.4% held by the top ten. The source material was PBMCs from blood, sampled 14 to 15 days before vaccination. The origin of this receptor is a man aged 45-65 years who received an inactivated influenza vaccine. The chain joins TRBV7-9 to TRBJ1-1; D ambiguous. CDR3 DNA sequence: TGTGCCAGCAGCTTAAATCAGAACACTGAAGCTTTCTTT. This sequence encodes CASSLNQNTEAFF.